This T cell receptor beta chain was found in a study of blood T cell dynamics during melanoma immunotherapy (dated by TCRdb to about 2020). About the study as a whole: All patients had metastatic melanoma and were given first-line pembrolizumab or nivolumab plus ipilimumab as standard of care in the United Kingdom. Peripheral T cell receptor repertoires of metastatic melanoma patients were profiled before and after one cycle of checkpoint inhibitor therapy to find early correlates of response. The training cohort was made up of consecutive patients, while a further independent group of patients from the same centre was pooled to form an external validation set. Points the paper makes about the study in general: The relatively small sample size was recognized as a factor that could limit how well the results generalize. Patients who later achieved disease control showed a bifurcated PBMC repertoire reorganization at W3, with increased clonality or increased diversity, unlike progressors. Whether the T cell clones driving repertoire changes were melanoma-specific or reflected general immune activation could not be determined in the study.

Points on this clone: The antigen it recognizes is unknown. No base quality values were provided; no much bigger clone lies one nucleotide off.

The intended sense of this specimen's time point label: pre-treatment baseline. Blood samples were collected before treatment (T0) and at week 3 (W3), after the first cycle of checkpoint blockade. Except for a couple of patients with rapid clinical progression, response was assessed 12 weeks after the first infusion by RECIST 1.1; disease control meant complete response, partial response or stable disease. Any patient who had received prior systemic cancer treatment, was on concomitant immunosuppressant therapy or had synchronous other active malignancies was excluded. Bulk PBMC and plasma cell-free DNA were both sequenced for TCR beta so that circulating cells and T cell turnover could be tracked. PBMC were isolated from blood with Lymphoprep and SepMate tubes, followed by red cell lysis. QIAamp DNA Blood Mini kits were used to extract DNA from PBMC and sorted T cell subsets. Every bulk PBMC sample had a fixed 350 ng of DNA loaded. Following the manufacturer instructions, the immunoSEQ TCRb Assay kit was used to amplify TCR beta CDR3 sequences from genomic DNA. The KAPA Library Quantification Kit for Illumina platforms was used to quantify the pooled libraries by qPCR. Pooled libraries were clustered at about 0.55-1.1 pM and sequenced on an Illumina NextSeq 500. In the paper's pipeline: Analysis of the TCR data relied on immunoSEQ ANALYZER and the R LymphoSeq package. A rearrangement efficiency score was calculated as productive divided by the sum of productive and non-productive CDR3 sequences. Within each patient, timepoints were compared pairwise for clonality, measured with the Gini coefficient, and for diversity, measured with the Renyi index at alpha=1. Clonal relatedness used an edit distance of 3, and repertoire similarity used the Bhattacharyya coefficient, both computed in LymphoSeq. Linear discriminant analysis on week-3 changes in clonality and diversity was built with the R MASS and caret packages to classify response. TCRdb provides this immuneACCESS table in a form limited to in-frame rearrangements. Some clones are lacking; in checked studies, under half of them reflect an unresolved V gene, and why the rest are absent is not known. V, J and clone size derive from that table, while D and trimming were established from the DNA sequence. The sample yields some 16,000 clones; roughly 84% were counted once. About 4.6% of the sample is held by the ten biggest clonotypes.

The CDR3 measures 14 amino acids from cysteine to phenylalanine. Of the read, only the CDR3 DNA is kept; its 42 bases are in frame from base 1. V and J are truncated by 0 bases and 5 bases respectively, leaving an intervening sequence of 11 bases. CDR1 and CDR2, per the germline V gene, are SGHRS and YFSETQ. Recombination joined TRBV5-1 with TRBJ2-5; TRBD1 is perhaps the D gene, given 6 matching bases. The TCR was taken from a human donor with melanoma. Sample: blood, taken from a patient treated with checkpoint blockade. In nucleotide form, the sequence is TGCGCCAGCAGCTTGGGGGGGCGAGGGGAGACCCAGTACTTC. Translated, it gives CASSLGGRGETQYF.